This T cell receptor beta chain was obtained from a study of cytomegalovirus exposure and HLA in healthy donors. General observations from the study: Most TCR sequences showed up rarely, but some public TCRs showed up in many donors. HLA alleles were associated with 15,000 to 20,000 TCR beta sequences in a later analysis at 0.05 false discovery rate.

Germline V gives CDR1 LNHDA, CDR2 SQIVND (reference sequence). Trimming removed 4 bases from V and 4 bases from J, with 14 bases in between. This CDR3 has 15 residues. 13 Jbeta primers and 60 Vbeta primers were used for the PCR. Clones were read by immunoSEQ multiplex PCR, and TCRdb kept only the in-frame ones, dropping some. The sample yields approximately 100,000 clones, 60% to 80% seen once. A remark on this clone: Its antigen is currently unknown.

This sequence was found in a young woman in good health and CMV-seropositive. The chain uses TRBV19 and TRBJ1-5; the D is unclear. Sequencing was done on a sample of PBMCs. The CDR3 loop is CASSTQATSNQPQHF. CDR3 in DNA: TGTGCCAGTAGTACCCAGGCTACATCTAATCAGCCCCAGCATTTT.